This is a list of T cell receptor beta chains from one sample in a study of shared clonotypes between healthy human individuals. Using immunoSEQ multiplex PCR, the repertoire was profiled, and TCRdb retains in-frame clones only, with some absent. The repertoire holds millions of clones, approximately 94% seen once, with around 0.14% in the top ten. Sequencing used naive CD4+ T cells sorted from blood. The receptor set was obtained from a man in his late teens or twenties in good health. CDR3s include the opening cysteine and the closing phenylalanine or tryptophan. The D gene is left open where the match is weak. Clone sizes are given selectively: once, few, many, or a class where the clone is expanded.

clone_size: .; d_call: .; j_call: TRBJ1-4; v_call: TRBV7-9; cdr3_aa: CASTTNGTRGKLFF; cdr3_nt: TGTGCCAGCACCACAAACGGGACGAGGGGAAAACTGTTTTTT
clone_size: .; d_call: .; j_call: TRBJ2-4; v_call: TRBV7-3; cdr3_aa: CASSPDRNTISQYF; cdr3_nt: TGTGCCAGCAGCCCCGACAGGAACACCATCTCTCAGTACTTC
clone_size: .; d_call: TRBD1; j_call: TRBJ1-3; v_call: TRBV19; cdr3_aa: CASRRTGAGNTIYF; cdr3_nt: TGTGCCAGTAGGAGGACAGGGGCTGGAAACACCATATATTTT
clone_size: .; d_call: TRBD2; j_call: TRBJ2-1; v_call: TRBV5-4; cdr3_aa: CASSSPTTSGGYNEQFF; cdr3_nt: TGTGCCAGCAGCTCCCCAACGACTAGCGGGGGGTACAATGAGCAGTTCTTC
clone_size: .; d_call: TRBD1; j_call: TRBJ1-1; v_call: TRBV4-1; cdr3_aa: CASSQSPGRGQGSNTEAFF; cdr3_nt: TGCGCCAGCAGCCAGTCTCCCGGCAGGGGACAGGGGTCGAACACTGAAGCTTTCTTT
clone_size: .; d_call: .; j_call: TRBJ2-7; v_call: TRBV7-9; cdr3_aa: CASSPSGGSYEQYF; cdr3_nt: TGTGCCAGCAGCCCGAGTGGGGGGTCCTACGAGCAGTACTTC
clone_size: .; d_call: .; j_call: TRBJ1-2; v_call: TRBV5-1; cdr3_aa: CASSSRSSNYGYTF; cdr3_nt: TGCGCCAGCAGCTCCAGGAGTTCTAACTATGGCTACACCTTC
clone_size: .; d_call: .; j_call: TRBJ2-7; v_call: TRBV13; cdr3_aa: CASSLSTGRIVEQYF; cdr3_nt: TGTGCCAGCAGCCTTTCGACAGGGAGGATTGTCGAGCAGTACTTC
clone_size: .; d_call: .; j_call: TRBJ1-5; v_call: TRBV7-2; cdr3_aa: CASSLDYRVAQPQHF; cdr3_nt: TGTGCCAGCAGCTTAGATTACAGGGTGGCTCAGCCCCAGCATTTT
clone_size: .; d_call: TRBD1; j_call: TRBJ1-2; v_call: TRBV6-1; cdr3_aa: CASTLGGGKIGYTF; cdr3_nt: TGTGCCAGCACCCTGGGAGGGGGCAAAATTGGCTACACCTTC
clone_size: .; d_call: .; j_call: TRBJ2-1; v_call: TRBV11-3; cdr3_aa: CASSPLGSGNNEQFF; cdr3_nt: TGTGCCAGCAGCCCCCTGGGGAGCGGAAACAATGAGCAGTTCTTC
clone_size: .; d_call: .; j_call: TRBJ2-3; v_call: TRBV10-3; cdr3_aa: CAISEVGEGTDTQYF; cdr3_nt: TGTGCCATCAGTGAAGTGGGGGAGGGCACAGATACGCAGTATTTT
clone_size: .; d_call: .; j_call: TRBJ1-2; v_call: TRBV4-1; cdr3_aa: CASSQPLGAIYGYTF; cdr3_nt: TGCGCCAGCAGCCAACCGCTGGGGGCGATCTATGGCTACACCTTC
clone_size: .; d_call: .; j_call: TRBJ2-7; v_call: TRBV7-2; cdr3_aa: CASSLGTWEQYF; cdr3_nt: TGTGCCAGCAGCTTAGGAACGTGGGAGCAGTACTTC
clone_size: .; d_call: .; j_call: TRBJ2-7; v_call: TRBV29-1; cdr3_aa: CSVDGGGHEQYF; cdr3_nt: TGCAGCGTTGACGGAGGGGGGCACGAGCAGTACTTC
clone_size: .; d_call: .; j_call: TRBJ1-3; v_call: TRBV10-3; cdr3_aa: CAIRTVSSGNTIYF; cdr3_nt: TGTGCCATCAGGACGGTCAGCTCTGGAAACACCATATATTTT
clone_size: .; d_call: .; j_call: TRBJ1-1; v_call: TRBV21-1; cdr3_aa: CASSKEGSLNTEAFF; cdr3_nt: TGTGCCAGCAGCAAAGAAGGCAGCTTGAACACTGAAGCTTTCTTT
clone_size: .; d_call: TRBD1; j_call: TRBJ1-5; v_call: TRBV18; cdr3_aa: CASSPTGSGDQPQHF; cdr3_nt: TGTGCCAGCTCACCGACAGGGTCAGGAGATCAGCCCCAGCATTTT
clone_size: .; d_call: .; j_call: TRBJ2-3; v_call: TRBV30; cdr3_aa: CAWSPSRPRTDTQYF; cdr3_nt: TGTGCCTGGAGTCCCTCCAGGCCCCGCACAGATACGCAGTATTTT
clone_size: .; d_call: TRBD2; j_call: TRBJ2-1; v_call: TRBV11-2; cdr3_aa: CASSLLTSGGINEQFF; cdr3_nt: TGTGCCAGCAGCTTACTGACTAGCGGGGGGATCAATGAGCAGTTCTTC
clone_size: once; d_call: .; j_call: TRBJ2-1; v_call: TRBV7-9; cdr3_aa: CASSLFGGYNEQFF; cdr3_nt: TGTGCCAGCAGCTTATTCGGCGGGTACAATGAGCAGTTCTTC
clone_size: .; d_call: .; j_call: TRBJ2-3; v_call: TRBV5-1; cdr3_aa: CASSLAVIPSDTQYF; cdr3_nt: TGCGCCAGCAGCTTGGCGGTCATCCCTTCAGATACGCAGTATTTT
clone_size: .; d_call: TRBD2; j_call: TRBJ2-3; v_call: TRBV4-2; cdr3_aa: CASSQDPRGGPVTDTQYF; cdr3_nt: TGTGCCAGCAGCCAAGATCCACGGGGGGGCCCCGTCACAGATACGCAGTATTTT
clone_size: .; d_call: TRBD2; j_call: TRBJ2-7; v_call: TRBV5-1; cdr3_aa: CASTQGLAGEVGSYEQYF; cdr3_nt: TGCGCCAGCACCCAAGGACTAGCGGGGGAGGTGGGGTCCTACGAGCAGTACTTC
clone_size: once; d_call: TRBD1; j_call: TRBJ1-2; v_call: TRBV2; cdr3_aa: CASSESGVGTGGAGNYGYTF; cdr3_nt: TGTGCCAGCAGTGAAAGTGGGGTGGGGACAGGGGGCGCCGGTAACTATGGCTACACCTTC
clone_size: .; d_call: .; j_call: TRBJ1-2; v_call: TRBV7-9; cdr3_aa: CASSSEGLYGYTF; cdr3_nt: TGTGCCAGCTCCTCGGAAGGACTCTATGGCTACACCTTC
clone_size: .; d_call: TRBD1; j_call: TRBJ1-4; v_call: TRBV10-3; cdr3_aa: CAIRGTGDEKLFF; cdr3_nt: TGTGCCATCCGCGGGACAGGGGATGAAAAACTGTTTTTT
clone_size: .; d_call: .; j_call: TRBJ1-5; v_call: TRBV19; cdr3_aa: CASSIGSQPQHF; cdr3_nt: TGTGCCAGTAGTATAGGGTCTCAGCCCCAGCATTTT
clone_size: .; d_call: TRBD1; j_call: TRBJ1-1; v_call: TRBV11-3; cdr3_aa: CASSLDQGAGLMVRATEAFF; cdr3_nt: TGTGCCAGCAGCTTAGATCAGGGGGCAGGGTTAATGGTAAGGGCCACTGAAGCTTTCTTT
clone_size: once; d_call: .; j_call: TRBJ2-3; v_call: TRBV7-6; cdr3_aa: CASSPGITDTQYF; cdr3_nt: TGTGCCAGCAGCCCCGGAATCACAGATACGCAGTATTTT
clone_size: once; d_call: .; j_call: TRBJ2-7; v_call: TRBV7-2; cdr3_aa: CASSSLANYEQYF; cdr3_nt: TGTGCCAGCAGCTCACTAGCAAACTACGAGCAGTACTTC
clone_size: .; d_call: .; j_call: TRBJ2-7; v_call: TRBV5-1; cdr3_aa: CASSLEYYTYEQYF; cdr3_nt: TGCGCCAGCAGCTTGGAGTATTACACCTACGAGCAGTACTTC
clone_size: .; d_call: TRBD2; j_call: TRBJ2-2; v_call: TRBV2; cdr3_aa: CASSAGLAGGELFF; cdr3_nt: TGTGCCAGCAGTGCGGGACTAGCTGGTGGGGAGCTGTTTTTT
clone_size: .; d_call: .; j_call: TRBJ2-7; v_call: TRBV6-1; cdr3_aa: CASRTVSGWYF; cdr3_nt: TGTGCCAGCAGGACGGTGTCAGGGTGGTACTTC
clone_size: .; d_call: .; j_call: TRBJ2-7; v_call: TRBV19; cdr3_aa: CASSIHLTYEQYF; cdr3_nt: TGTGCCAGTAGTATCCATCTAACCTACGAGCAGTACTTC
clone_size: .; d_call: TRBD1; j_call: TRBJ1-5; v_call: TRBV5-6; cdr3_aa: CASSQDREIGNQPQHF; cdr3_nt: TGTGCCAGCAGCCAAGACAGGGAGATAGGCAATCAGCCCCAGCATTTT
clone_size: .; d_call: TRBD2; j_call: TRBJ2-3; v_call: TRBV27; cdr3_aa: CASSAGTSGTTDTQYF; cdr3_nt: TGTGCCAGCAGTGCAGGGACTAGCGGGACGACAGATACGCAGTATTTT
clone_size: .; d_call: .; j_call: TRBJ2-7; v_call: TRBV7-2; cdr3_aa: CASSRSSYEQYF; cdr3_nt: TGTGCCAGCAGCAGAAGCTCCTACGAGCAGTACTTC
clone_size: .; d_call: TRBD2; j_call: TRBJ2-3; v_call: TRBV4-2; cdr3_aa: CASSQVWRGDTDTQYF; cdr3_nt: TGTGCCAGCAGCCAAGTATGGCGGGGGGACACAGATACGCAGTATTTT
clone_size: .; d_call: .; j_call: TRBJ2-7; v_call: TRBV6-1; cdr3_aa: CASSEQGGSHEQYF; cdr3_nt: TGTGCCAGCAGTGAGCAGGGGGGATCCCACGAGCAGTACTTC